The 18 T cell receptor beta chains in this list originate from one sample, sequenced in a study of control samples from healthy donors and cancer patients. The table came from immunoSEQ multiplex PCR; TCRdb's copy has only in-frame clones and leaves some out. Of around 93,000 clones detected, around 90% appear once; the ten largest clones hold less than 3.5%. The specimen was blood. The source is a human donor in good health. The donor label of this sample is uncertain.

The chain is built from TRBV7-9 and TRBJ2-4, with D possibly matching TRBD1 (5 bases). Between the trimmed V and J ends, which lost 1 base and 5 bases, there was a span of 12 bases. The CDR3 has 15 residues. Germline CDR1 reads SEHNR; CDR2 reads FQNEAQ (reference sequence). The CDR3 nucleotides read TGTGCCAGCAGCTTAGAGGGCAGGGTGGAAAACATTCAGTACTTC. Protein sequence: CASSLEGRVENIQYF.

V is TRBV30 and J is TRBJ1-1, with D uncertain. The V and J ends lost 0 bases and 2 bases respectively, with 10 bases between them. This CDR3 spans 14 amino acids. Germline loops: CDR1 GTSNPN, CDR2 SVGIG (reference sequence). The CDR3 region has the DNA TGTGCCTGGAGTGTAGGTACCAAAAACACTGAAGCTTTCTTT. This gives the protein CAWSVGTKNTEAFF.

Worth noting for this clone: One end of the junction is discordant with germline, which a read error may explain. This chain joins TRBV25-1 and TRBJ2-7; TRBD1 might be the D (5 bases). CDR3 size: 13 residues. The germline V gene encodes CDR1 MGHDK and CDR2 SYGVNS. The CDR3 loop reads CATSGAGIYEQYF. The CDR3 nucleotides read TGTGCCACCAGTGGGGCAGGGATCTACGAGCAGTACTTC.

The chain employs TRBV18 and TRBJ2-3, with 11 bases that match TRBD2. The V gene end was trimmed by 2 bases and the J gene end by 1 base; junction bases not matched to a gene: 2. This CDR3 is 16 amino acids long. CDR1 KGHSH and CDR2 LQKENI come from the germline V gene. CDR3 loop: CASSPLGLAGTDTQYF. As DNA, the CDR3 is TGTGCCAGCTCACCATTGGGACTAGCGGGCACAGATACGCAGTATTTT.

V and J are TRBV5-6 and TRBJ1-4; maybe TRBD1 (5 bases). The CDR3 consists of 15 residues. V was pared by 3 bases and J by 5 bases, with 14 bases between. From germline, CDR1 is SGHDT and CDR2 YYEEEE. The CDR3 here is CASSSGTLGNEKLFF. In DNA form, the CDR3 reads TGTGCCAGCAGCTCTGGGACCCTAGGAAATGAAAAACTGTTTTTT.

Details on this clone: Sequence at one end of the junction differs from germline and may be a read error. This chain uses TRBV5-3 with TRBJ2-1, with 13 bases matching TRBD2. TRBV5-3 is designated an ORF whose function remains uncertain. The CDR3 totals 17 residues. CDR3 sequence (DNA): TGCACCCTGACTAGCGGGGGGTCCTCCAGCTCCTACAATGAGCAGTTCTTC. It codes for CTLTSGGSSSSYNEQFF.

The J gene is TRBJ1-1, the V gene TRBV12-3 or TRBV12-4, with a possible D match to TRBD1 (5 bases). The CDR3 covers 12 residues. Trimming took off 6 bases at V and 8 bases at J, with 13 bases between the two ends. This CDR3 is CASRRGSLEAFF. The DNA for the CDR3 is TGTGCCAGCAGGCGGGGGAGTTTAGAAGCTTTCTTT.

This rearrangement joins TRBV7-2 to TRBJ2-2; no firm D call. Germline CDR1 is SGHTA and CDR2 is FQGNSA. The CDR3 spans 15 residues. With 3 bases removed from V and 2 bases from J, the gap between germline ends came to 10 bases. CDR3 DNA: TGTGCCAGCAGCTTTTACGGCAGAAACACCGGGGAGCTGTTTTTT. This gives the protein CASSFYGRNTGELFF.

This chain connects TRBV5-1 to TRBJ1-1, with D possibly TRBD1 on 5 matching bases. This CDR3 spans 17 amino acids. Trimming stripped 0 bases from V and 6 bases from J, with 21 bases between. Germline V gene lookup returns CDR1 SGHRS and CDR2 YFSETQ. CDR3 nucleotide sequence: TGCGCCAGCAGCTTGGCAGGTTTAAGGGACGCACAGGCTGAAGCTTTCTTT. Protein product: CASSLAGLRDAQAEAFF.

V usage is TRBV14 and J usage is TRBJ1-4, with D hard to call. In germline, CDR1 is SGHDN, CDR2 FVKESK. Trimming shortened V by 2 bases and J by 11 bases, and 12 bases separated the two germline ends. The CDR3 consists of 13 residues. The CDR3 DNA follows: TGTGCCAGCAGCCAATCCCTCTCTGGCAAACTGTTTTTT. It translates to CASSQSLSGKLFF. Full variable domain (outside the CDR3, taken from reference TRBV14 and TRBJ1-4): EAGVTQFPSHSVIEKGQTVTLRCDPISGHDNLYWYRRVMGKEIKFLLHFVKESKQDESGMPNNRFLAERTGGTYSTLKVQPAELEDSGVYFCASSQSLSGKLFFGSGTQLSVL.

This chain uses TRBV25-1 with TRBJ1-2; D possibly corresponds to TRBD1 (6 bases). V was shortened by 7 bases and J by 8 bases, with 11 bases between the two germline ends. The CDR3 sequence is 11 residues long. Looked up from germline, CDR1 is MGHDK and CDR2 is SYGVNS. The CDR3 region is CASTTGSGYTF. DNA for the CDR3: TGTGCCAGCACTACAGGGTCCGGCTACACCTTC.

This clone was counted once. The J gene is TRBJ1-2, the V gene TRBV19, with D maybe TRBD1 (6 bases). The CDR3 extends over 14 amino acids. V gave up 6 bases and J gave up 8 bases, with 19 bases separating them. CDR1 and CDR2 (germline): LNHDA, SQIVND (reference sequence). The CDR3 reads CASSEPSARGGYTF. CDR3 DNA sequence: TGTGCCAGTAGCGAACCCTCCGCCAGGGGCGGCTACACCTTC.

V is TRBV11-2 and J is TRBJ1-6; a possible D gene is TRBD1 (5 bases). Germline loops: CDR1 SGHAT, CDR2 FQNNGV. V gave up 0 bases and J gave up 7 bases, with 19 bases separating them. The CDR3 runs 18 residues. The DNA of the CDR3 is TGTGCCAGCAGCTTAGAACCCTTGTTACAGGCGAAAAATTCACCCCTCCACTTT. This sequence encodes CASSLEPLLQAKNSPLHF.

The V and J genes are TRBV23-1 and TRBJ1-2; D uncertain. TRBV23-1 is an ORF; its function is uncertain. The CDR3 is 14 residues long. V dropped 0 bases and J dropped 9 bases, with 14 bases sitting between them. The CDR3: CASSQSNGHRSYTF. For the CDR3, the DNA is TGCGCCAGCAGTCAATCGAACGGCCACCGAAGCTACACCTTC.

About this clone: Other DNA sequences within the sample encode an identical CDR3. V usage is TRBV2 and J usage is TRBJ2-7, with 7 bases identical to TRBD1. CDR1 is SNHLY, CDR2 FYNNEI, per germline. This CDR3 contains 15 residues. V shed 1 base, J shed 1 base, and the junction held 4 bases outside the gene matches. DNA for the CDR3: TGTGCCAGCAGTGAAGAGACGGGACAGTCCTACGAGCAGTACTTC. It encodes CASSEETGQSYEQYF.

The chain links TRBV25-1 to TRBJ1-3; D unresolved. V was cut by 3 bases and J by 1 base, with 4 bases left in between. The CDR3 consists of 13 residues. Per germline, CDR1 MGHDK and CDR2 SYGVNS. Here the CDR3 DNA reads TGTGCCAGCAGTGATACTTCTGGAAACACCATATATTTT. It codes for CASSDTSGNTIYF.

The gene calls are TRBV3-1 (or the pseudogene TRBV3-2) and TRBJ2-1; 7 bases map to TRBD1. J gave up 4 bases and V 4 bases, and 4 bases lay outside the gene matches. The CDR3 covers 14 residues. Germline lookup yields CDR1 LGHDT and CDR2 YNNKEL (reference sequence). The CDR3 reads CASSPGQLYNEQFF. The CDR3 nucleotides read TGTGCCAGCAGCCCGGGACAGCTTTACAATGAGCAGTTCTTC.

This sequence joins TRBV14 and TRBJ2-5; D is perhaps TRBD2 (7 bases). The CDR3 is 14 amino acids. V lost 1 base to trimming and J lost 9 bases, with 15 bases between them. CDR1 is SGHDN and CDR2 is FVKESK in the germline V gene. CDR3 region: CASSQGGGPLPQYF. The CDR3 DNA follows: TGTGCCAGCAGCCAAGGCGGGGGCCCTTTGCCCCAGTACTTC.